The 18 T cell receptor beta chains given below trace back to one sample, sequenced in a study of blood T cell repertoires in COVID-19. Clones were read by immunoSEQ multiplex PCR, and TCRdb kept only the in-frame ones, dropping some. The sample includes tens of thousands of clones, around 90% of them seen just once. The material sequenced was peripheral blood. These receptors were obtained from a man aged 50 or older with active COVID-19.

The chain carries TRBV5-1 and TRBJ2-3; 9 bases line up with TRBD2. The length of the CDR3 is 15 residues. The V gene end was trimmed by 4 bases and the J gene end by 6 bases; junction bases not matched to a gene: 9. Germline-derived CDR1 and CDR2 are SGHRS and YFSETQ. The CDR3 reads CASSPQAGGADTQYF. The CDR3 DNA reads TGCGCCAGCAGCCCGCAAGCGGGGGGCGCCGATACGCAGTATTTT. The full variable domain, in which reference TRBV5-1 and TRBJ2-3 provide the parts outside the CDR3, is KAGVTQTPRYLIKTRGQQVTLSCSPISGHRSVSWYQQTPGQGLQFLFEYFSETQRNKGNFPGRFSGRQFSNSRSEMNVSTLELGDSALYLCASSPQAGGADTQYFGPGTRLTVL.

The chain recombines TRBV6-1 with TRBJ1-5; no reliable D call. The CDR3 has 17 residues. Germline CDR1 reads MNHNS; CDR2 reads SASEGT. The germline V and J ends were trimmed by 2 bases and 2 bases, with 16 bases remaining between them. CDR3 DNA: TGTGCCAGCAGTGAAACCCGGAGTTCGGTGCGCAATCAGCCCCAGCATTTT. This translates into CASSETRSSVRNQPQHF.

This chain connects TRBV28 to TRBJ2-1; 9 nucleotides agree with TRBD1. V lost 4 bases to trimming and J lost 9 bases; unmatched junction nucleotides: 10. Per germline, CDR1 MDHEN and CDR2 SYDVKM. CDR3 length: 15 amino acids. CDR3 region: CASSSHRGQGTEQFF. The CDR3 DNA is TGTGCCAGCAGTTCCCACCGAGGACAGGGGACTGAGCAGTTCTTC.

This clone was found a few times. This rearrangement joins TRBV7-8 to TRBJ2-7, with a tentative D call TRBD2 (5 bases). Trimming shortened V by 5 bases and J by 2 bases, and 13 bases separated the two germline ends. This CDR3 comprises 14 residues. Germline loops: CDR1 SGHVS, CDR2 FQNEAQ. The CDR3 nucleotides read TGTGCCAGCAGCCCACCCCAGCGGCCCTACGAGCAGTACTTC. It specifies CASSPPQRPYEQYF.

This rearrangement joins TRBV24-1 to TRBJ1-4, with D possibly being TRBD1 (5 bases). The germline V gene has CDR1 KGHDR and CDR2 SFDVKD. This CDR3 region has 15 residues. V dropped 4 bases and J dropped 5 bases, with 13 bases sitting between them. CDR3 sequence (DNA): TGTGCCACCAGTGACCAAGGAACAGGAAATGAAAAACTGTTTTTT. Translated, it gives CATSDQGTGNEKLFF.

V is TRBV10-2 and J is TRBJ1-6; 7 nucleotides line up with TRBD1. V dropped 2 bases and J dropped 8; count of bases not matched to a gene: 12. The CDR3 sequence is 17 residues long. Germline V CDR1 and CDR2: WSHSY, SAAADI. The CDR3 reads CASSEIFWGDSDSPLHF. Written as DNA, the CDR3 is TGCGCCAGCAGTGAGATTTTTTGGGGGGACAGTGATTCACCCCTCCACTTT.

The V gene is TRBV30, the J gene TRBJ2-1; perhaps TRBD2 as D (6 bases). This CDR3 comprises 15 residues. The germline V and J ends were trimmed by 0 bases and 6 bases, with 15 bases remaining between them. Per the germline V gene, CDR1 is GTSNPN and CDR2 is SVGIG (reference sequence). The CDR3 bases are TGTGCCTGGAGTGTAGGCCTAGCGTCGGTCAATGAGCAGTTCTTC. Protein: CAWSVGLASVNEQFF.

This chain uses TRBV5-6 with TRBJ2-1; D gene unclear. This CDR3 comprises 13 residues. The V end lost 2 bases, the J end lost 3 bases, and 6 bases lay between the germline ends. Per germline, CDR1 SGHDT and CDR2 YYEEEE. The DNA for the CDR3 is TGTGCCAGCAGCTTAAGCGACTACAATGAGCAGTTCTTC. Residues: CASSLSDYNEQFF. The full variable domain, rest sourced from reference TRBV5-6 and TRBJ2-1, is DAGVTQSPTHLIKTRGQQVTLRCSPKSGHDTVSWYQQALGQGPQFIFQYYEEEERQRGNFPDRFSGHQFPNYSSELNVNALLLGDSALYLCASSLSDYNEQFFGPGTRLTVL.

The chain joins TRBV15 to TRBJ1-5; maybe TRBD1 (6 bases). With 4 bases removed from V and 4 bases from J, the gap between germline ends came to 11 bases. Per the germline V gene, CDR1 is LNHNV and CDR2 is YYDKDF (reference sequence). This CDR3 is built from 14 residues. The CDR3 DNA reads TGTGCCACCAGCAAAGGTCAGGGGAATCAGCCCCAGCATTTT. This encodes CATSKGQGNQPQHF.

V is TRBV29-1 and J is TRBJ1-1, with 7 positions matching TRBD1. There are 13 residues in the CDR3. CDR1 is SQVTM and CDR2 is ANQGSEA in the germline V gene. With V trimmed by 7 bases and J by 1 base, 6 bases remained unmatched. CDR3 residues: CSAIRQGNTEAFF. CDR3 coding DNA: TGCAGCGCGATACGACAGGGGAACACTGAAGCTTTCTTT.

The chain is built from TRBV4-3 and TRBJ2-2; D possibly corresponds to TRBD2 (6 bases). The V gene lost 0 bases and the J gene lost 2 bases, with 16 bases spanning the gap. Germline V gene lookup returns CDR1 LGHNA and CDR2 YSLEER. This CDR3 is 18 amino acids long. The DNA for the CDR3 is TGCGCCAGCAGCCAAGAGCAAGCGGGCCCTTACAACACCGGGGAGCTGTTTTTT. Translated, it gives CASSQEQAGPYNTGELFF.

The chain uses TRBV13 and TRBJ1-1; no firm D call. The V gene lost 8 bases and the J gene lost 0 bases, with 16 bases spanning the gap. Germline CDR1 PRHDT, CDR2 FYEKMQ (reference sequence). CDR3 length: 15 amino acids. The CDR3 DNA is TGTGCCAGCTCCAGCCGCGGAGCCATGAACACTGAAGCTTTCTTT. It specifies CASSSRGAMNTEAFF.

The J gene is TRBJ2-3, the V gene TRBV30, with 9 positions matching TRBD2. V lost 1 base and J lost 5; bases outside the gene matches: 13. The V gene's germline CDR1 is GTSNPN and CDR2 SVGIG (reference sequence). The CDR3 is 17 residues long. CDR3 DNA sequence: TGTGCCTGGAGTGGGGCTAGCGGGGCCACTTCGGTAGATACGCAGTATTTT. Translating gives CAWSGASGATSVDTQYF.

This chain uses TRBV7-2 with TRBJ2-1; D may be TRBD2 (5 bases). The germline V and J ends were trimmed by 5 bases and 1 base, with 9 bases remaining between them. The germline gives CDR1 SGHTA, CDR2 FQGNSA. The CDR3 runs 14 residues. CDR3 sequence (DNA): TGTGCCAGCAGCACCGGACTGTCCTACAATGAGCAGTTCTTC. Protein: CASSTGLSYNEQFF.

The J gene is TRBJ1-2, the V gene TRBV7-6, with 8 bases lining up with TRBD1. CDR1 and CDR2 from the germline V gene are SGHVS and FNYEAQ. V dropped 1 base and J dropped 8; count of bases not matched to a gene: 15. CDR3 length equals 17 residues. CDR3 in amino acids: CASSLGPAGTGIDGYTF. CDR3 coding DNA: TGTGCCAGCAGCTTAGGACCGGCCGGGACAGGCATCGACGGCTACACCTTC.

V usage is TRBV27 and J usage is TRBJ1-2, with 7 nucleotides matching TRBD1. The CDR3 is 14 residues long. Germline V gene data show CDR1 as MNHEY and CDR2 as SMNVEV (reference sequence). Trimming at V came to 5 bases and at J to 8 bases, leaving 11 bases not matched to a gene. CDR3 bases: TGTGCCAGCAGTCGACAGGGAACCCCTAGAGGCTACACCTTC. Its protein product is CASSRQGTPRGYTF.

The rearrangement joins TRBV7-2 to TRBJ2-5, with TRBD2 as a possible D gene (5 bases). CDR1 is SGHTA, CDR2 FQGNSA, per germline. The CDR3 sequence is 15 residues long. The germline V and J ends were trimmed by 5 bases and 1 base, with 14 bases remaining between them. The CDR3: CASSDSLGLQETQYF. Written as DNA, the CDR3 is TGTGCCAGCAGCGACTCCCTCGGACTCCAAGAGACCCAGTACTTC.

The chain carries TRBV7-2 and TRBJ1-4; a possible D gene is TRBD1 (6 bases). Germline values: CDR1 SGHTA, CDR2 FQGNSA. This CDR3 spans 14 amino acids. The V gene lost 6 bases and the J gene lost 4 bases, with 12 bases spanning the gap. CDR3 residues: CASSPGQLNEKLFF. The CDR3 coding sequence is TGTGCCAGCAGTCCCGGACAGCTTAATGAAAAACTGTTTTTT. Full variable domain (remainder filled in from reference TRBV7-2 and TRBJ1-4): GAGVSQSPSNKVTEKGKDVELRCDPISGHTALYWYRQSLGQGLEFLIYFQGNSAPDKSGLPSDRFSAERTGGSVSTLTIQRTQQEDSAVYLCASSPGQLNEKLFFGSGTQLSVL.